These 21 T cell receptor beta chains were all obtained from the same sample, sequenced in a study of shared clonotypes between healthy human individuals. TCRdb's copy holds only in-frame clones and misses some; the assay was immunoSEQ multiplex PCR. The sample consists of 2.3 million or so clones, approximately 93% of them appearing once. The sequenced material came from naive CD4+ T cells from PBMCs. Subset given: CD45RA+ positively selected. These TCRs come from a man younger than 35 in good health. Some clones in this sample may be carry-over from other donors' samples.

The chain has TRBV11-2 and TRBJ2-4, with a possible D match to TRBD2 (6 bases). V lost 4 bases and J lost 5, with 18 bases in between. Germline CDR1 and CDR2: SGHAT and FQNNGV. This CDR3 is built from 16 residues. CDR3 residues: CASSSSGGSGQNIQYF. In nucleotides, the CDR3 is TGTGCCAGCAGCTCCTCCGGGGGAAGCGGGCAAAACATTCAGTACTTC. Variable domain in full (rest from reference TRBV11-2 and TRBJ2-4): EAGVAQSPRYKIIEKRQSVAFWCNPISGHATLYWYQQILGQGPKLLIQFQNNGVVDDSQLPKDRFSAERLKGVDSTLKIQPAKLEDSAVYLCASSSSGGSGQNIQYFGAGTRLSVL.

This rearrangement joins TRBV5-1 to TRBJ2-2, with 9 bases fitting TRBD2. CDR3 length: 17 residues. V lost 3 bases and J lost 5; bases outside the gene matches: 11. Germline values: CDR1 SGHRS, CDR2 YFSETQ. The CDR3 sequence is CASSSPGLAPGTGELFF. The CDR3 DNA reads as TGCGCCAGCAGCTCTCCGGGACTAGCACCGGGGACCGGGGAGCTGTTTTTT.

In its sample, this clone was seen once. The V gene is TRBV4-2, the J gene TRBJ2-5; D is possibly TRBD2 (5 bases). The germline V gene has CDR1 LGHNA and CDR2 YNFKEQ. The CDR3 has 15 residues. V was cut by 0 bases and J by 5 bases, with 13 bases left in between. The CDR3 loop reads CASSQDFRRGETQYF. CDR3 in DNA: TGTGCCAGCAGCCAAGACTTCCGCCGAGGGGAGACCCAGTACTTC.

The DNA of the CDR3 is TGTGCCAGCAGCTTTCCCGGGACTAGCGGGAGCTATGAGCAGTTCTTC. Its protein product is CASSFPGTSGSYEQFF. The chain has TRBV5-4 and TRBJ2-1, with 14 bases matching TRBD2. Germline V CDR1 and CDR2: SGHNT, YYREEE (reference sequence). Losses at the gene ends were 2 bases for V and 8 bases for J; bases not matched to a gene: 6. The CDR3 has 16 amino acids.

The genes are TRBV2 and TRBJ1-1; weak D call: TRBD1 (5 bases). The CDR3 is 15 amino acids. Germline V lookup: CDR1 SNHLY, CDR2 FYNNEI. Trimming stripped 6 bases from V and 4 bases from J, with 18 bases between. The CDR3 DNA reads TGTGCCAGCAGGAGGCTCAGGGACGTAACCACTGAAGCTTTCTTT. This encodes CASRRLRDVTTEAFF.

V and J are TRBV5-5 and TRBJ2-7, with D tentatively TRBD1 or TRBD2 (5 bases each). Germline assignment: CDR1 SGHKS and CDR2 YYEKEE (reference sequence). V was pared by 5 bases and J by 0 bases, with 21 bases between. The CDR3 spans 17 residues. CDR3 region: CASRIMWDRLSSYEQYF. For the CDR3, the DNA is TGTGCCAGCAGGATCATGTGGGACCGTCTGAGCTCCTACGAGCAGTACTTC.

Comments on this clone: Other DNA variants within this sample encode the same CDR3. The chain employs TRBV15 and TRBJ2-7, with D hard to call. CDR1 is LNHNV, CDR2 YYDKDF, per germline (reference sequence). Trimming removed 0 bases at V and 2 bases at J, with 8 bases between. This CDR3 comprises 14 residues. CDR3 residues: CATSREGRTYEQYF. The CDR3 DNA sequence: TGTGCCACCAGCAGAGAAGGCAGGACCTACGAGCAGTACTTC.

Remarks on this clone: Other DNA sequences in this sample translate to the same CDR3. J is TRBJ2-3 and V is TRBV5-6; D uncertain. V was pared by 1 base and J by 2 bases, with 5 bases between. This CDR3 comprises 13 residues. Germline V lookup: CDR1 SGHDT, CDR2 YYEEEE. Here the CDR3 reads CASSLRSTDTQYF. CDR3 coding DNA: TGTGCCAGCAGCTTGCGGTCCACAGATACGCAGTATTTT.

To note about this clone: This sample includes further DNA sequences coding for the same CDR3. The V gene is TRBV7-2, the J gene TRBJ1-5, with a possible D match to TRBD1 (5 bases). CDR3 length equals 15 residues. V was clipped by 1 base and J by 2 bases, with 9 bases between them. Germline loops: CDR1 SGHTA, CDR2 FQGNSA. The CDR3 sequence is CASSLGPGRNQPQHF. The DNA for the CDR3 is TGTGCCAGCAGCTTAGGACCGGGACGCAATCAGCCCCAGCATTTT.

The count of this clone is one. Additional DNA sequences in this sample encode the identical CDR3. This chain uses TRBV28 with TRBJ2-5; possibly TRBD2 for D (6 bases). This CDR3 contains 13 residues. V lost 8 bases, J lost 5 bases, and 15 bases lay in between. CDR1 MDHEN and CDR2 SYDVKM come from the germline V gene. The CDR3 region has the DNA TGTGCCAGCTCCCCCGGGGGTCGGGAGACCCAGTACTTC. Amino acid sequence: CASSPGGRETQYF.

The chain has TRBV29-1 and TRBJ2-2; maybe TRBD2 (5 bases). This CDR3 has 14 amino acids. The V gene's germline CDR1 is SQVTM and CDR2 ANQGSEA. The V and J ends lost 5 bases and 4 bases respectively, with 14 bases between them. The CDR3 sequence: CSVSNRDRTGELFF. CDR3 bases: TGCAGCGTTTCGAACCGGGATCGCACCGGGGAGCTGTTTTTT.

The chain is built from TRBV18 and TRBJ2-7; D ambiguous. Germline V gene data show CDR1 as KGHSH and CDR2 as LQKENI. V was pared by 3 bases and J by 5 bases, with 11 bases between. There are 13 residues in the CDR3. The CDR3 loop reads CASSPDRFNEQYF. The CDR3, as DNA: TGTGCCAGCTCACCCGATAGATTCAACGAGCAGTACTTC.

The J gene is TRBJ1-2, the V gene TRBV5-1; D is ambiguous. The CDR3 contains 14 residues. Germline CDR1 is SGHRS and CDR2 is YFSETQ. Trimming cost V 7 bases and J 8 bases, with 21 bases left between them. The CDR3 nucleotides are TGCGCCAGCGGTGAAGGCTCCGGGGTGGGAGGCTACACCTTC. Translated, it gives CASGEGSGVGGYTF.

The chain combines TRBV7-2 with TRBJ2-7; D is perhaps TRBD1 (5 bases). V lost 3 bases and J 2 bases, leaving 11 bases between the germline ends. The CDR3 is 14 amino acids. Germline CDR1 is SGHTA and CDR2 is FQGNSA. In DNA, the CDR3 is TGTGCCAGCAGCTTCGCCCCAGGGCCCTACGAGCAGTACTTC. The encoded protein is CASSFAPGPYEQYF.

The chain combines TRBV5-6 with TRBJ2-1; D gene unclear. Germline values: CDR1 SGHDT, CDR2 YYEEEE. The CDR3 loop spans 16 amino acids. V lost 3 bases to trimming and J lost 4 bases, with 17 bases between them. The CDR3 loop reads CASSSRPGRLYNEQFF. The DNA of the CDR3 is TGTGCCAGCAGCTCACGTCCTGGACGGCTTTACAATGAGCAGTTCTTC. The full variable domain, its missing parts supplied by reference TRBV5-6 and TRBJ2-1, is DAGVTQSPTHLIKTRGQQVTLRCSPKSGHDTVSWYQQALGQGPQFIFQYYEEEERQRGNFPDRFSGHQFPNYSSELNVNALLLGDSALYLCASSSRPGRLYNEQFFGPGTRLTVL.

This clone was picked up one time. The chain recombines TRBV18 with TRBJ1-2, with a tentative D call TRBD1 (5 bases). CDR1 is KGHSH and CDR2 is LQKENI in the germline V gene. The germline V and J ends were trimmed by 3 bases and 4 bases, with 15 bases remaining between them. The CDR3 is 15 amino acids. The CDR3 region is CASSPTVGAGYGYTF. The CDR3 bases are TGTGCCAGCTCACCCACCGTAGGGGCGGGCTATGGCTACACCTTC.

Regarding this clone: The sample contains more than one DNA sequence encoding this CDR3. The V and J genes are TRBV5-1 and TRBJ2-1; TRBD2 matches 11 bases. The CDR3 length is 15 residues. The ends lost 4 bases at V and 6 bases at J; junction bases unmatched: 6. Germline values: CDR1 SGHRS, CDR2 YFSETQ. DNA for the CDR3: TGCGCCAGCAGCAGCGGGACTAGCGGCTTCAATGAGCAGTTCTTC. Translating it yields CASSSGTSGFNEQFF.

The genes are TRBV19 and TRBJ2-3; 7 bases are shared with TRBD1. The CDR3 is 16 amino acids. Trimming took 1 base from V and 1 from J; bases not matched to a gene: 5. CDR1 is LNHDA and CDR2 is SQIVND in the germline V gene (reference sequence). CDR3 in amino acids: CASSIVVGTGTDTQYF. The CDR3 bases are TGTGCCAGTAGTATAGTCGTAGGGACAGGCACAGATACGCAGTATTTT.

As DNA, the CDR3 is TGCGCCAGCAGCCGGGACAGCCGAGGAACTGAAGCTTTCTTT. It codes for CASSRDSRGTEAFF. V usage is TRBV5-1 and J usage is TRBJ1-1; 7 nucleotides align to TRBD1. CDR1 and CDR2 (germline): SGHRS, YFSETQ. V lost 4 bases and J lost 5; bases outside the gene matches: 8. The CDR3 length is 14 residues.

V usage is TRBV5-1 and J usage is TRBJ1-1; D gene unclear. The CDR3 spans 13 residues. Trimming left V 3 bases short and J 7 bases short, with 13 bases between. CDR1 is SGHRS, CDR2 YFSETQ, per germline. CDR3 sequence: CASSSEGGIEAFF. For the CDR3, the DNA is TGCGCCAGCAGCTCAGAGGGCGGGATTGAAGCTTTCTTT.

The V gene is TRBV5-1, the J gene TRBJ2-5, with a tentative D call TRBD1 (6 bases). The CDR3 is 19 amino acids. The V gene's germline CDR1 is SGHRS and CDR2 YFSETQ. Trimming removed 0 bases at V and 5 bases at J, with 26 bases between. The CDR3 sequence is CASSLAKLVGRGTLETQYF. DNA of the CDR3: TGCGCCAGCAGCTTGGCCAAGTTGGTGGGAAGAGGGACATTGGAGACCCAGTACTTC.